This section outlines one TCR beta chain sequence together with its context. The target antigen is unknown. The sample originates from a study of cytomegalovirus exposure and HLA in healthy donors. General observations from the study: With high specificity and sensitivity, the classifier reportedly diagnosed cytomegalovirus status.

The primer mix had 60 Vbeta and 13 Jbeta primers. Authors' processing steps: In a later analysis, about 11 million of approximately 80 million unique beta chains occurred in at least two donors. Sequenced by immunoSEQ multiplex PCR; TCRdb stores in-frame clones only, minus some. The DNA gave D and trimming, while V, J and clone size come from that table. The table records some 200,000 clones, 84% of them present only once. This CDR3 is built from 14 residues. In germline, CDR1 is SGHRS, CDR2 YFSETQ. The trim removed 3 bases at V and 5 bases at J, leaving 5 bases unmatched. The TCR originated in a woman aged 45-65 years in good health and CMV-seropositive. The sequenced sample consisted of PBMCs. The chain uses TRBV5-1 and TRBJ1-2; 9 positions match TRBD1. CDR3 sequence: CASSSGQGRYGYTF. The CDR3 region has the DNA TGCGCCAGCAGCTCGGGACAGGGCCGATATGGCTACACCTTC.